This is a list of T cell receptor beta chains from one sample in a study of blood T cell repertoires in COVID-19. The assay was immunoSEQ multiplex PCR, and TCRdb's table has in-frame clones only and misses some. The repertoire holds 120,000 to 150,000 clones, with approximately 80% as singletons. The material sequenced was peripheral blood. All receptors derive from a man aged 55 to 70 with active or convalescent COVID-19. CDR3s leave out the opening cysteine and the closing phenylalanine or tryptophan. Fields, in order: clone size, J gene, V gene, D gene, CDR3 protein. D genes are given only for firm matches. Some rows mark clone size as missing; the rest say once, few, many or name a class of expanded clone.

>NA|TRBJ1-1|TRBV5-1|TRBD1
ASSYRDSGTEAF
>once|TRBJ2-3|TRBV5-6|NA
ASSLVSVTRRNTQY
>NA|TRBJ2-7|TRBV28|NA
ASSLRRPPYEQY
>NA|TRBJ1-5|TRBV24-1|NA
ATSDFGQEQPQH
>NA|TRBJ1-1|TRBV3-1/TRBV3-2|TRBD1
ASSQQGDTEAF
>NA|TRBJ1-4|TRBV2|TRBD1
ASRPRQGWNEKLF
>NA|TRBJ2-7|TRBV6-5|TRBD2
AISGLVYEQY
>NA|TRBJ1-5|TRBV19|NA
ASSIDPMRGSHQPQH
>NA|TRBJ1-4|TRBV2|NA
ASRGDYEKLF
>NA|TRBJ2-7|TRBV5-4|NA
ASSLPLQGRSYEQY
>NA|TRBJ1-2|TRBV7-2|TRBD1
ASSLASGQGSYGYT
>once|TRBJ2-1|TRBV29-1|TRBD2
SVATGTSGYNEQF
>NA|TRBJ1-1|TRBV10-3|NA
AIGQLNTEAF
>NA|TRBJ2-3|TRBV24-1|NA
ATSDRGGTDTQY
>NA|TRBJ1-2|TRBV12-3/TRBV12-4|TRBD1
ASRGQGGGYT
>NA|TRBJ1-1|TRBV5-1|TRBD1
ASSLRTGGTEAF
>NA|TRBJ2-1|TRBV18|TRBD2
ASSLSSGAYNEQF
>NA|TRBJ2-5|TRBV7-6|TRBD2
ASRPVAGGGETQY
>NA|TRBJ2-1|TRBV7-6|TRBD2
ASSLIPSGGDNEQF
>NA|TRBJ1-1|TRBV27|TRBD1
ASSLGGTSTEAF
>NA|TRBJ1-1|TRBV11-2|TRBD1
ASSYTGAENTEAF
>once|TRBJ1-2|TRBV5-1|NA
ASSQLGGSRGYT
>NA|TRBJ2-7|TRBV7-9|NA
ASSLRDTYEQY
>once|TRBJ2-3|TRBV5-1|TRBD1
ASSFMNQGADTQY
>NA|TRBJ2-1|TRBV7-3|TRBD2
ASSLSSGSYEQF
>NA|TRBJ1-4|TRBV6-2/TRBV6-3|NA
ASSSTKTGTNEKLF
>NA|TRBJ2-7|TRBV6-2/TRBV6-3|TRBD2
ASSFWTSGPTLSYEQY
>NA|TRBJ2-3|TRBV28|TRBD1
ASASPGGRTDTQY
>few|TRBJ2-1|TRBV5-8|TRBD2
ASSLEGLAGGSYNEQF
>NA|TRBJ1-1|TRBV28|NA
ASSLRAQGEAF
>NA|TRBJ2-2|TRBV5-1|NA
ASSFSGTNTGELF
>NA|TRBJ1-2|TRBV19|TRBD1
ASVKDRVEHGYT
>NA|TRBJ2-2|TRBV5-5|NA
ASSLGKTQGVFATGELF
>NA|TRBJ2-7|TRBV28|NA
ASSLGPTYEQY
>NA|TRBJ1-5|TRBV19|NA
ASSIVTQGGQPQH
>NA|TRBJ1-2|TRBV29-1|NA
SVAPPREYGYT
>few|TRBJ2-1|TRBV7-8|NA
ASSRGLNNEQF
>NA|TRBJ2-2|TRBV18|NA
ASSGLNDGELF
>NA|TRBJ2-3|TRBV2|TRBD2
ATGLAGGTGTDTQY
>NA|TRBJ2-5|TRBV5-5|NA
ASSPPGQGLETQY
>once|TRBJ2-2|TRBV7-9|TRBD2
ASSSGLAGVNTGELF
>NA|TRBJ2-7|TRBV9|TRBD2
ASSVGGSQQY
>NA|TRBJ2-7|TRBV5-1|NA
ASSLGSAYEQY
>NA|TRBJ1-2|TRBV3-1/TRBV3-2|TRBD1
ASSPGVGQGTESYT
>NA|TRBJ1-1|TRBV28|NA
ASSLGTTKAF
>NA|TRBJ2-1|TRBV27|TRBD2
ASSFQPGLAGGGLYNEQF
>NA|TRBJ1-1|TRBV29-1|TRBD1
SAQPGQGDTEAF
>NA|TRBJ2-7|TRBV10-2|TRBD2
ASSKGLAYEQY
>NA|TRBJ2-1|TRBV7-3|TRBD2
ASATGAGGGSQF
>NA|TRBJ2-7|TRBV7-2|TRBD1
ASSLVQGANEQY
>NA|TRBJ2-7|TRBV21-1|NA
ASSKALRGAPPLYEQY
>NA|TRBJ2-2|TRBV28|TRBD1
ASSRQGGNTGELF
>NA|TRBJ2-2|TRBV5-1|TRBD2
ASSWTSGSPSTGELF
>NA|TRBJ1-2|TRBV27|NA
ASSLRGNYGYT
>NA|TRBJ2-5|TRBV7-2|NA
ASSLSTEQTQY
>NA|TRBJ2-1|TRBV5-4|TRBD2
ASSFWTSGSLLNEQF
>NA|TRBJ2-5|TRBV2|TRBD1
ASSEAQGRGETQY
>few|TRBJ1-1|TRBV5-4|NA
ASSSKSMMDTEAF
>NA|TRBJ2-4|TRBV5-1|NA
ASSLGPGSQYHIQY
>few|TRBJ1-4|TRBV24-1|NA
AALSEKLF